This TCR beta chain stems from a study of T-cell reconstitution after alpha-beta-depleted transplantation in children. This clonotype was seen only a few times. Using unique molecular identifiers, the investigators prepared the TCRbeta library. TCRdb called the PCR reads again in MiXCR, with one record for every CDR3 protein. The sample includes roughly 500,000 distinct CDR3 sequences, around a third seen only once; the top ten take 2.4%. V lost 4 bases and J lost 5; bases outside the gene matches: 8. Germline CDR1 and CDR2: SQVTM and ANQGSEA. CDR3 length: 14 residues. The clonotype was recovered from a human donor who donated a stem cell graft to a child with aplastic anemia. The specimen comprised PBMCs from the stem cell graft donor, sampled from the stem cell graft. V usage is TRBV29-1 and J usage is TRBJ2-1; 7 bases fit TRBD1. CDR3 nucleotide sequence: TGCAGCGTTGCCCGGACAGGTTGGGACAATGAGCAGTTCTTC. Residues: CSVARTGWDNEQFF.